This TCR beta chain was captured by sequencing in a study of response to subunit inactivated influenza vaccine. Findings of the study overall: Authors proposed each seasonal influenza vaccination draws in few new T cells.

This clonotype turned up a few times. Its antigen is still unknown. CDR1 is MDHEN, CDR2 SYDVKM, per germline. The CDR3 totals 12 residues. The V end lost 10 bases, the J end lost 3 bases, and 13 bases lay between the germline ends. TCRdb analysed the RT-PCR reads with MiXCR anew, one entry per CDR3 protein. The sample includes 500,000 to 600,000 distinct CDR3 sequences, 14% of them seen just once. The clonotype comes from a man aged 45-60 years who received an inactivated influenza vaccine. The sample here was PBMCs from blood, taken roughly 12 days after vaccination. V usage is TRBV28 and J usage is TRBJ2-7; TRBD2 might be the D (6 bases). The CDR3 DNA follows: TGTGCCACCCTGGACTATAACTACGAGCAGTACTTC. Protein sequence: CATLDYNYEQYF.